This T cell receptor (beta chain) stems from a study of response to subunit inactivated influenza vaccine. From the RT-PCR reads, TCRdb called clonotypes with MiXCR, one entry per CDR3 protein. This table has 800,000 to 1,000,000 distinct CDR3 sequences, approximately 21% appearing once. The CDR3 spans 14 residues. V was cut by 5 bases and J by 2 bases, with 12 bases left in between. Germline CDR1 is MGHDK and CDR2 is SYGVNS. This clonotype was sampled from a man over 45 who received an inactivated influenza vaccine. The sample in question was PBMCs from blood, obtained less than 6 days after vaccination. This rearrangement joins TRBV25-1 to TRBJ2-5; D unclear. The CDR3 spells CASSLWADQETQYF. The CDR3 nucleotides read TGTGCCAGCAGTCTGTGGGCAGATCAAGAGACCCAGTACTTC.